The 28 T cell receptor beta chains below come from one sample, sequenced in a study of chemoradiotherapy in HPV16-positive cancers. Measured with immunoSEQ multiplex PCR; TCRdb has only the in-frame clones, and not every one. The table includes approximately 15,000 clones, under 85% detected once. Collection of the sample occurred from a patient who underwent chemoradiotherapy. The origin of the receptors is a human donor with HPV-associated anogenital cancer.

The chain is built from TRBV5-6 and TRBJ2-3, with 8 bases matching TRBD2. The germline CDR1 and CDR2 sequences are SGHDT and YYEEEE. Unmatched junction bases numbered 6, after V lost 0 bases and J lost 6 bases. This CDR3 region has 15 residues. The CDR3: CASSLDGRAADTQYF. The CDR3 bases are TGTGCCAGCAGCTTGGACGGGAGGGCCGCGGATACGCAGTATTTT.

The genes are TRBV27 and TRBJ2-5; D possibly corresponds to TRBD1 (5 bases). The closer fit of TRBJ2-7 to the DNA end suggests the J call may be wrong. This CDR3 contains 12 residues. Germline CDR1 and CDR2: MNHEY and SMNVEV (reference sequence). Written as DNA, the CDR3 is TGTGCCAGCAGTTTAACAGGTCACGAGCAGTACTTC. Residues: CASSLTGHEQYF.

The rearrangement joins TRBV18 to TRBJ1-2; tentatively, D is TRBD1 (6 bases). In germline, CDR1 is KGHSH, CDR2 LQKENI. The CDR3 loop spans 15 amino acids. With 2 bases removed from V and 8 bases from J, the gap between germline ends came to 18 bases. CDR3 sequence: CASSPATGISQGYTF. CDR3 bases: TGTGCCAGCTCACCAGCCACAGGGATTAGCCAGGGCTACACCTTC.

The CDR3 spells CASSEGGRAYEQYF. CDR3 DNA sequence: TGTGCCAGCAGCGAGGGAGGGCGGGCCTACGAGCAGTACTTC. The rearrangement joins TRBV13 to TRBJ2-7; 7 bases map to TRBD2. Germline V gene data show CDR1 as PRHDT and CDR2 as FYEKMQ (reference sequence). The CDR3 is 14 amino acids. Trimming removed 5 bases from V and 2 bases from J; junction bases left unmatched: 6.

This chain joins TRBV19 and TRBJ2-7; D uncertain. This CDR3 spans 14 amino acids. The V and J ends lost 1 base and 3 bases respectively, with 10 bases between them. The germline gives CDR1 LNHDA, CDR2 SQIVND (reference sequence). CDR3 in DNA: TGTGCCAGTAGTATAGCTGACATTGGCTACGAGCAGTACTTC. This translates into CASSIADIGYEQYF.

This chain joins TRBV18 and TRBJ2-5, with TRBD2 matching 13 bases. The CDR3 is made up of 15 amino acids. V shed 6 bases and J 5 bases; nucleotides not matched to a gene: 6. Germline-derived CDR1 and CDR2 are KGHSH and LQKENI. The CDR3 DNA follows: TGTGCCAGCTCGGGGACTAGCGGGACTTTTGAGACCCAGTACTTC. Its protein product is CASSGTSGTFETQYF.

V is TRBV7-9 and J is TRBJ2-7, with D perhaps given as TRBD1 or TRBD2 (5 bases each). Germline V gene sequence: CDR1 SEHNR, CDR2 FQNEAQ (reference sequence). With 5 bases removed from V and 0 bases from J, the gap between germline ends came to 11 bases. The CDR3 runs 14 residues. CDR3 sequence (DNA): TGTGCCAGCAGCCCCCCAGGGACCTCCTACGAGCAGTACTTC. Translated, it gives CASSPPGTSYEQYF.

This clone rates as hyperexpanded. This chain links TRBV27 with TRBJ1-2, with a tentative D call TRBD1 (6 bases). The CDR3 sequence is 13 residues long. In germline, CDR1 is MNHEY, CDR2 SMNVEV (reference sequence). Trimming removed 5 bases at V and 6 bases at J, with 13 bases between. The CDR3 sequence: CASSPTGSHGYTF. CDR3 nucleotide sequence: TGTGCCAGCAGTCCAACAGGGTCTCATGGCTACACCTTC.

The genes are TRBV6-1 and TRBJ2-5; unclear D gene. TRBJ2-7 matches the DNA end more closely, so the J call is doubtful. CDR3 length: 11 residues. Germline CDR1 is MNHNS and CDR2 is SASEGT. The CDR3, as DNA: TGTGCCAGCTACGGCCGCAACGAGCAGTACTTC. Protein sequence: CASYGRNEQYF.

The chain employs TRBV6-6 and TRBJ1-3, with TRBD1 as a possible D gene (6 bases). The ends were cut back, 6 bases at V and 7 bases at J, with 10 bases in the middle. Germline V gene lookup returns CDR1 MNHNY and CDR2 SVGAGI (reference sequence). This CDR3 contains 12 residues. CDR3 in amino acids: CASRLTGNTIYF. CDR3 bases: TGTGCCAGCAGGCTTACAGGGAACACCATATATTTT.

This clone was detected only a few times. The chain has TRBV5-1 and TRBJ2-3; the D gene is possibly TRBD1 (6 bases). Germline CDR1 is SGHRS and CDR2 is YFSETQ. Trimming pared 3 bases from V and 6 bases from J, leaving 14 bases between. This CDR3 is built from 14 residues. CDR3 nucleotides: TGCGCCAGCAGCTCGGACAGACAAGGCGATACGCAGTATTTT. Amino acids: CASSSDRQGDTQYF.

V is TRBV2 and J is TRBJ1-1; weak D call: TRBD1 (5 bases). The V and J ends lost 3 bases and 5 bases respectively, with 10 bases between them. Looked up from germline, CDR1 is SNHLY and CDR2 is FYNNEI. The CDR3 totals 13 residues. CDR3 nucleotides: TGTGCCAGCAGTGACCCGGGGCAGACTGAAGCTTTCTTT. It codes for CASSDPGQTEAFF. Looking up the rest from reference TRBV2 and TRBJ1-1 gives the full variable domain: EPEVTQTPSHQVTQMGQEVILRCVPISNHLYFYWYRQILGQKVEFLVSFYNNEISEKSEIFDDQFSVERPDGSNFTLKIRSTKLEDSAMYFCASSDPGQTEAFFGQGTRLTVV.

The chain links TRBV7-9 to TRBJ2-7; TRBD1 or TRBD2 may be the D gene (5 bases each). The CDR3 is 13 amino acids. The germline V and J ends were trimmed by 2 bases and 6 bases, with 11 bases remaining between them. CDR1 is SEHNR and CDR2 is FQNEAQ in the germline V gene (reference sequence). CDR3 DNA sequence: TGTGCCAGCAGCTTAACGGGGCCCCTCGAGCAGTACTTC. Protein: CASSLTGPLEQYF.

This clone was counted a single time. The chain uses TRBV29-1 and TRBJ2-4, with 7 bases identical to TRBD1. Germline V lookup: CDR1 SQVTM, CDR2 ANQGSEA. The CDR3 length is 14 residues. V shed 7 bases and J 5 bases; nucleotides not matched to a gene: 11. CDR3: CSAGASGTENIQYF. The DNA of the CDR3 is TGCAGCGCTGGGGCGAGTGGGACAGAAAACATTCAGTACTTC.

The chain couples TRBV11-2 to TRBJ2-1; TRBD2 might be the D (5 bases). Per the germline V gene, CDR1 is SGHAT and CDR2 is FQNNGV. The CDR3 consists of 14 residues. V shed 5 bases and J shed 0 bases, with 8 bases lying between them. This CDR3 is CASSPDYSYNEQFF. Here the CDR3 DNA reads TGTGCCAGCAGCCCAGACTACTCCTACAATGAGCAGTTCTTC.

V and J are TRBV7-2 and TRBJ1-5; D unclear. This CDR3 contains 14 residues. V was clipped by 0 bases and J by 7 bases, with 10 bases between them. CDR1 is SGHTA and CDR2 is FQGNSA in the germline V gene. The CDR3 protein is CASSLAGIGQPQHF. CDR3 DNA: TGTGCCAGCAGCTTAGCCGGAATCGGCCAGCCCCAGCATTTT.

This chain connects TRBV27 to TRBJ1-2; 10 nucleotides line up with TRBD1. This CDR3 is 19 amino acids long. Looked up from germline, CDR1 is MNHEY and CDR2 is SMNVEV (reference sequence). The junction had 11 bases not matched to a gene; V was cut back by 1 base and J by 0 bases. CDR3 nucleotide sequence: TGTGCCAGCAGTTTATATTTCGGGACAGGGGTTAGAGCTAACTATGGCTACACCTTC. It is translated as CASSLYFGTGVRANYGYTF.

The chain joins TRBV6-1 to TRBJ2-2; D perhaps matches TRBD2 (6 bases). V was clipped by 5 bases and J by 5 bases, with 12 bases between them. Germline V gene lookup returns CDR1 MNHNS and CDR2 SASEGT. CDR3 length equals 14 residues. The CDR3 reads CASSWVRGTGELFF. The DNA for the CDR3 is TGTGCCAGCAGTTGGGTCCGGGGGACCGGGGAGCTGTTTTTT.

The V gene is TRBV5-1, the J gene TRBJ2-1; D gene ambiguous. Germline V gene data show CDR1 as SGHRS and CDR2 as YFSETQ. The CDR3 covers 12 residues. V was trimmed by 0 bases and J by 6 bases, leaving 4 bases between them. In DNA, the CDR3 is TGCGCCAGCAGCTTGGACGCCAATGAGCAGTTCTTC. This gives the protein CASSLDANEQFF.

The J gene is TRBJ1-2, the V gene TRBV10-1; no clear D gene. V lost 0 bases, J lost 4 bases, and 6 bases lay in between. The germline V gene encodes CDR1 WNHNN and CDR2 SYGVQD (reference sequence). This CDR3 region has 13 residues. CDR3 in DNA: TGCGCCAGCAGTGAGTCGTCCGGCTATGGCTACACCTTC. Its translation: CASSESSGYGYTF.

V and J are TRBV12-5 and TRBJ2-1, with 8 bases that match TRBD1. Germline loops: CDR1 LGHNT, CDR2 FRNRAP. Germline trimming cut 7 bases from V and 4 bases from J; bases unmatched to any gene: 6. This CDR3 spans 14 amino acids. The CDR3 DNA sequence: TGTGCTAGTGTCCCGGGACAGGCTTACAATGAGCAGTTCTTC. Translation gives CASVPGQAYNEQFF.

The chain uses TRBV10-1 and TRBJ2-7; a possible D gene is TRBD2 (5 bases). V lost 2 bases, J lost 6 bases, and 14 bases lay in between. The CDR3 extends over 14 amino acids. CDR1 is WNHNN, CDR2 SYGVQD, per germline (reference sequence). CDR3 protein: CASSEGGSKGEQYF. Written as DNA, the CDR3 is TGCGCCAGCAGTGAGGGAGGCTCAAAGGGCGAGCAGTACTTC.

V and J are TRBV21-1 and TRBJ2-4; the table's TRBD2 call for D was not verified on the DNA. TRBV21-1 is noted as a pseudogene. This CDR3 is built from 18 residues. DNA of the CDR3: TGTGCCAGCAGCAAAAACCCGGAGAGGCTTTCGGCCAAAAACATTCAGTACTTC. As protein: CASSKNPERLSAKNIQYF.

This rearrangement joins TRBV28 to TRBJ2-1, with 9 nucleotides matching TRBD2. J gave up 8 bases and V 5 bases, and 13 bases lay outside the gene matches. The CDR3 contains 16 residues. The germline CDR1 and CDR2 sequences are MDHEN and SYDVKM. The CDR3 DNA reads TGTGCCAGCAGTCCGACCCCCAGCGGGGGGTCCCATGAGCAGTTCTTC. Translated, it gives CASSPTPSGGSHEQFF.

CDR3 loop: CSVERTGNTEAFF. The CDR3 DNA sequence: TGCAGCGTTGAACGGACAGGGAACACTGAAGCTTTCTTT. The chain employs TRBV29-1 and TRBJ1-1; TRBD1 matches 7 bases. The CDR3 sequence is 13 residues long. Trimming cost V 2 bases and J 1 base; bases outside gene matches: 1. CDR1 SQVTM and CDR2 ANQGSEA come from the germline V gene.

This clone was recorded only once. The chain links TRBV9 to TRBJ2-7; D is perhaps TRBD1 (6 bases). CDR3 length equals 14 residues. Looked up from germline, CDR1 is SGDLS and CDR2 is YYNGEE. V dropped 3 bases and J dropped 6 bases, with 16 bases sitting between them. The CDR3 reads CASSGGQTPFEQYF. CDR3 in DNA: TGTGCCAGCAGCGGGGGGCAGACGCCATTCGAGCAGTACTTC.

The chain is built from TRBV7-8 and TRBJ2-5; D is possibly TRBD2 (5 bases). Trimming took off 5 bases at V and 5 bases at J, with 18 bases between the two ends. The CDR3 is 15 residues long. Germline assignment: CDR1 SGHVS and CDR2 FQNEAQ. In DNA form, the CDR3 reads TGTGCCAGCAGCACCGTGATGGGCCCGGGGGAGACCCAGTACTTC. Translated, it gives CASSTVMGPGETQYF.

This clone was observed a single time. This chain joins TRBV7-3 and TRBJ1-3; 7 positions match TRBD1. CDR3 length equals 15 residues. From germline, CDR1 is SGHTA and CDR2 FQGTGA. The V and J ends lost 2 bases and 2 bases, in that order; junction bases with no gene match: 3. The CDR3: CASSLGQGAGNTIYF. CDR3 DNA sequence: TGTGCCAGCAGCTTAGGGCAGGGGGCTGGAAACACCATATATTTT.